This entry lists 14 T cell receptor beta chains sequenced from one sample in a study of cytomegalovirus exposure and HLA in healthy donors. The PCR made use of 60 Vbeta and 13 Jbeta primers. Assay: immunoSEQ multiplex PCR; the TCRdb copy retains only in-frame clones and omits some. The sample consists of 150,000 to 200,000 clones, approximately 82% of them appearing once. The sequenced sample was PBMCs. These TCRs come from a man aged 45 to 65 in good health and CMV-seropositive.

About this clone: At one end, the junction sequence differs from germline, possibly due to a read error. This sequence joins TRBV7-9 and TRBJ1-2; TRBD1 aligns across 9 bases. CDR3 size: 13 residues. CDR1 is SEHNR and CDR2 is FQNEAQ in the germline V gene (reference sequence). The CDR3 reads CASSLAMGQGFTF. The CDR3 region has the DNA TGTGCCAGCAGCTTAGCGATGGGACAGGGCTTCACCTTC.

This chain joins TRBV29-1 and TRBJ2-5; perhaps TRBD2 as D (6 bases). This CDR3 contains 12 residues. The V gene's germline CDR1 is SQVTM and CDR2 ANQGSEA. V was trimmed by 0 bases and J by 9 bases, leaving 11 bases between them. DNA for the CDR3: TGCAGCGTTGAAGATTTGGGGGGTCCCCAGTACTTC. Translation: CSVEDLGGPQYF. The full variable domain, with the rest looked up from reference TRBV29-1 and TRBJ2-5, is SAVISQKPSRDICQRGTSLTIQCQVDSQVTMMFWYRQQPGQSLTLIATANQGSEATYESGFVIDKFPISRPNLTFSTLTVSNMSPEDSSIYLCSVEDLGGPQYFGPGTRLLVL.

The chain joins TRBV5-5 to TRBJ2-5; 8 positions match TRBD1. This CDR3 has 17 amino acids. CDR1 and CDR2 (germline): SGHKS, YYEKEE (reference sequence). The V and J ends lost 0 bases and 5 bases, in that order; junction bases with no gene match: 12. The CDR3 sequence is CASSLVGQGTGGETQYF. The DNA of the CDR3 is TGTGCCAGCAGCTTGGTCGGCCAAGGTACAGGGGGGGAGACCCAGTACTTC.

The chain is built from TRBV10-3 and TRBJ1-2; D not certain. The CDR3 is 14 residues long. The germline CDR1 and CDR2 sequences are ENHRY and SYGVKD. The germline V and J ends were trimmed by 3 bases and 0 bases, with 8 bases remaining between them. CDR3: CAISEEAANYGYTF. CDR3 sequence (DNA): TGTGCCATCAGTGAAGAGGCAGCTAACTATGGCTACACCTTC.

The chain carries TRBV5-6 and TRBJ2-2; the D gene is possibly TRBD1 (5 bases). Germline assignment: CDR1 SGHDT and CDR2 YYEEEE. V lost 0 bases, J lost 7 bases, and 10 bases lay in between. The CDR3 consists of 14 residues. CDR3 sequence: CASSLGGGIGELFF. DNA for the CDR3: TGTGCCAGCAGCTTGGGGGGCGGAATCGGGGAGCTGTTTTTT. Complete variable domain (other parts from reference TRBV5-6 and TRBJ2-2): DAGVTQSPTHLIKTRGQQVTLRCSPKSGHDTVSWYQQALGQGPQFIFQYYEEEERQRGNFPDRFSGHQFPNYSSELNVNALLLGDSALYLCASSLGGGIGELFFGEGSRLTVL.

This clone was detected only once. The chain uses TRBV6-4 and TRBJ1-5; no definite D call. Per the germline V gene, CDR1 is MRHNA and CDR2 is SNTAGT. The CDR3 consists of 12 residues. Between the trimmed V and J ends, which lost 3 bases and 9 bases, there was a span of 9 bases. This chain's CDR3 is CASSDSGSPQHF. CDR3 DNA sequence: TGTGCCAGCAGTGATAGCGGTTCGCCCCAGCATTTT.

This chain links TRBV5-5 with TRBJ2-7, with D perhaps matching TRBD1 (6 bases). Trimming stripped 3 bases from V and 5 bases from J, with 18 bases between. There are 15 residues in the CDR3. Germline V lookup: CDR1 SGHKS, CDR2 YYEKEE (reference sequence). The DNA of the CDR3 is TGTGCCAGCAGCTCCGGGGCAGGGGCTACGAACGAGCAGTACGTC. Protein: CASSSGAGATNEQYV.

The rearrangement uses TRBV11-3 and TRBJ2-7, with D tentatively TRBD1 (5 bases). Germline loops: CDR1 SGHNT, CDR2 YENEEA. The CDR3 has 13 residues. V lost 4 bases and J lost 3, with 10 bases in between. The CDR3 loop reads CASSSSDSYEQYF. In DNA, the CDR3 is TGTGCCAGCAGCTCCTCCGACAGCTACGAGCAGTACTTC.

V gene TRBV5-6 combines with J gene TRBJ1-2, with D maybe TRBD1 (5 bases). The germline V gene has CDR1 SGHDT and CDR2 YYEEEE. Trimming took off 8 bases at V and 6 bases at J, with 23 bases between the two ends. The CDR3 runs 15 residues. Here the CDR3 reads CASSWEGTGDNGYTF. DNA for the CDR3: TGTGCCAGTTCCTGGGAGGGAACAGGTGACAATGGCTACACCTTC.

This clone was counted once. V is TRBV19 and J is TRBJ2-3, with no clear D. Trimming shortened V by 8 bases and J by 8 bases, and 8 bases separated the two germline ends. This CDR3 region has 10 residues. Germline values: CDR1 LNHDA, CDR2 SQIVND (reference sequence). Written as DNA, the CDR3 is TGTGCCAGTGGAGCACCTACGCAGTATTTT. It specifies CASGAPTQYF.

This chain links TRBV30 with TRBJ2-2; 7 bases match TRBD1. CDR3 length: 15 residues. The V gene's germline CDR1 is GTSNPN and CDR2 SVGIG (reference sequence). The J segment lost 2 bases and the V segment lost 4 bases, leaving 7 bases of the junction unmatched. DNA of the CDR3: TGTGCCTGGATTACCGGGACAGCTAACACCGGGGAGCTGTTTTTT. Protein product: CAWITGTANTGELFF. Full variable domain (outside the CDR3, taken from reference TRBV30 and TRBJ2-2): SQTIHQWPATLVQPVGSPLSLECTVEGTSNPNLYWYRQAAGRGLQLLFYSVGIGQISSEVPQNLSASRPQDRQFILSSKKLLLSDSGFYLCAWITGTANTGELFFGEGSRLTVL.

The CDR3 DNA sequence: TGCGCCAGCAGCCGGATAGCGGGGACCACAGATACGCAGTATTTT. Its protein product is CASSRIAGTTDTQYF. The chain has TRBV5-1 and TRBJ2-3; TRBD2 matches at 8 bases. The germline V gene encodes CDR1 SGHRS and CDR2 YFSETQ. The junction had 6 bases not matched to a gene; V was cut back by 4 bases and J by 2 bases. There are 15 residues in the CDR3.

The chain recombines TRBV6-1 with TRBJ2-1; 11 bases are shared with TRBD2. CDR3 length: 18 residues. The germline gives CDR1 MNHNS, CDR2 SASEGT. V gave up 2 bases and J gave up 8 bases; unmatched junction bases: 14. The DNA for the CDR3 is TGTGCCAGCAGTGAACAACCCCCACTAGCGGGGGTCGGGGATGAGCAGTTCTTC. This sequence encodes CASSEQPPLAGVGDEQFF.

This chain links TRBV2 with TRBJ2-7, with 9 bases lining up with TRBD1. The CDR3 runs 18 residues. The germline V gene encodes CDR1 SNHLY and CDR2 FYNNEI. The V and J ends lost 6 bases and 0 bases, in that order; junction bases with no gene match: 15. In DNA form, the CDR3 reads TGTGCCAGCAGCGAATATTGGTTTGGACAGGGGTCCTCCTACGAGCAGTACGTC. Its translation: CASSEYWFGQGSSYEQYV.